The rows below give T cell receptor beta chains drawn from one sample of a study of blood T cells in healthy people across ages. A single record per CDR3 protein comes from TCRdb applying MiXCR to the 5' RACE reads. The sample holds about 670,000 distinct CDR3 sequences, over 40% seen once. The specimen sequenced was blood. The receptors shown here come from an elderly man in good health. Both conserved end residues are trimmed from each CDR3. Clone size appears in some rows only: once, few, many, or a class for an expanded clone.

clone_size	v_call	cdr3_aa
NA	TRBV6-2/TRBV6-3	ASRSYLGRGQIYEQY
NA	TRBV12-3/TRBV12-4	ASSLAHGGRETQY
NA	TRBV20-1	SVEAPGLDLYEQY
NA	TRBV5-1	ASSLGTSFTGKLF
many	TRBV7-2	ASSLTGTGVHEQY
many	TRBV29-1	SDISGSQETQY
many	TRBV28	ASSLQGGRYEQY
NA	TRBV9	ASSSRTGRSTDTQY
few	TRBV5-1	ASSFTGQGGDTQY
NA	TRBV6-5	ASSIDRGKTEAF
NA	TRBV2	ASSPEGNSYGYT
NA	TRBV12-3/TRBV12-4	ASSTGMNTGELF
NA	TRBV5-1	ASSMGQGHNEQF
few	TRBV28	ASRGSLGPEQF
NA	TRBV20-1	SALDTGGDNYGYT
NA	TRBV5-1	ASSAGQGADTQY
few	TRBV9	ASSEGLWNTGELF
NA	TRBV20-1	SAEVPRGVAGANEQY
few	TRBV3-1	ASSIGRYNEQF
NA	TRBV27	ASSRVRQAGSYNSPLH
many	TRBV25-1	ASSDGGYGYT
NA	TRBV28	ATSSPGRDRSYEQY
few	TRBV28	ASSFSAEQY
many	TRBV7-2	ASSLAGGNNEQF
few	TRBV15	ATSSPGQSVGEQY
NA	TRBV7-9	ASSQTGGGGLRTEAF
many	TRBV14	ASSQFRGASNEQF
NA	TRBV20-1	SARPSALGYEQY
NA	TRBV28	ASSASDRFYGYT
NA	TRBV6-2/TRBV6-3	ASRRGRGVTDTQY
many	TRBV7-2	ASSLQGGGTDTQY
NA	TRBV6-6	ASSLDRVLNTEAF
NA	TRBV7-2	ASREETGPYNEQF
many	TRBV29-1	SVGSTGVINIQY
NA	TRBV6-2/TRBV6-3	ASSYPDRFTEAF
many	TRBV10-3	AIRGTGSEKLF
few	TRBV19	ASSIGSVGTDTQY
NA	TRBV5-1	ASSLEGGPSTDTQY
NA	TRBV28	AGSPYGRLQY
NA	TRBV7-3	ASSQDRAGSPIH
NA	TRBV30	AWIEGGETQY
many	TRBV3-1	ASSPGISVNEQF
few	TRBV3-1	ASSQVGRDYNYGYT
NA	TRBV29-1	SADQGAGYTEAF
NA	TRBV20-1	SAPMKGGTGGMPQH
few	TRBV7-9	ASSLGGGVGANVLT
NA	TRBV4-3	ASSQYGTGASALH
few	TRBV14	ASSFTPRLDIQY
NA	TRBV29-1	SVAATGDYLNEKLF
NA	TRBV27	ASSPISAGSYNEQF
few	TRBV5-1	ASSLGTDFFATNEKLF
few	TRBV20-1	SARETGLVNWGEQF
NA	TRBV6-5	ASSYSTGQGAGGYT